This T cell receptor beta chain came from a study of blood T cell repertoires in COVID-19. At the level of the study: Acute-phase and convalescent COVID-19 samples originated in the United States, Italy and Spain. Sample material is recorded as cDNA or gDNA derived from T cells, B-cell-depleted T cells, or PBMCs.

Per the original data handling: How many nucleated cells were present was estimated from reference gene primer amplification. Data came from immunoSEQ multiplex PCR; TCRdb stores just in-frame clones and leaves some out. D and trimming were read from the DNA, whereas the V and J calls and clone size are those reported in that table. In the table there are roughly 72,000 clones, roughly 91% of which are singletons. Germline lookup yields CDR1 MDHEN and CDR2 SYDVKM. This CDR3 region has 19 residues. With 7 bases clipped from V and 4 bases from J, the junction kept 20 bases outside the gene matches. This chain uses TRBV28 with TRBJ2-1; the match to TRBD2 covers 9 bases. The sample was peripheral blood. This clonotype originated in a human donor in a cohort sampled during active COVID-19. The DNA for the CDR3 is TGTGCCAGCACCCCTATGGTCGGGGCGGGGGGGCCGAGGTACAATGAGCAGTTCTTC. Translating gives CASTPMVGAGGPRYNEQFF.